This is a list of T cell receptor beta chains from one sample in a study of cytomegalovirus exposure and HLA in healthy donors. Sequencing used immunoSEQ multiplex PCR; TCRdb keeps in-frame clones, though not all of them. The sample lists about 160,000 clones; over 75% were seen once. Input material: PBMCs. These receptors all stem from a man in his forties or fifties in good health and CMV-seronegative. Each CDR3 is given with its conserved first and last residue. The order of the fields is J gene, V gene, clone size, CDR3 length, D gene, CDR3 DNA, CDR3 protein. The D gene is left open where the match is weak. Part of the rows lack a size; the others show once, few, many or a class for expanded clones.

TRBJ2-1	TRBV10-3	.	15	TRBD2	TGTGCCATCAGCGAACTAGCGGGGGCCTACAATGAGCAGTTCTTC	CAISELAGAYNEQFF
TRBJ1-6	TRBV28	.	13	TRBD1	TGTGCCAGCAGCCGCGACAGGGATTCACCCCTCCACTTT	CASSRDRDSPLHF
TRBJ1-3	TRBV30	.	15	.	TGTGCCTGGAGTCTCCCGGGTAACTCTGGAAACACCATATATTTT	CAWSLPGNSGNTIYF
TRBJ2-5	TRBV5-6	.	18	TRBD2	TGTGCCAGCAGCGACAAGCGGGGGGGCCTAACCGGGGAAGAGACCCAGTACTTC	CASSDKRGGLTGEETQYF
TRBJ1-4	TRBV2	.	15	TRBD1	TGTGCCAGCATGTGGTTACAGGGGTTGGAAGAAAAACTGTTTTTT	CASMWLQGLEEKLFF
TRBJ2-7	TRBV7-9	.	13	.	TGTGCCAGCAGCTTACCGTCTAGCTACGAGCAGTACTTC	CASSLPSSYEQYF
TRBJ1-4	TRBV13	.	16	TRBD1	TGTGCCAGCAGCAACCGGGACAGGGCACCTAATGAAAAACTGTTTTTT	CASSNRDRAPNEKLFF
TRBJ1-1	TRBV28	.	12	TRBD1	TGTGCCAGCAGTGTCCTCCGGGACAGGGCTTTCTTT	CASSVLRDRAFF
TRBJ2-4	TRBV28	.	16	.	TGTGCCAGCAGTCCGGGGACACCGCCAGCCAAAAACATTCAGTACTTC	CASSPGTPPAKNIQYF
TRBJ2-5	TRBV10-1	.	12	.	TGCGCCAGCAGTGAATACTTAGAGACCCAGTACTTC	CASSEYLETQYF
TRBJ2-7	TRBV7-8	.	15	TRBD1	TGTGCCAGCAGCTTAGCGGGACAGGGGGCTTTCGAGCAGTACTTC	CASSLAGQGAFEQYF
TRBJ1-3	TRBV6-1	.	13	TRBD1	TGTGCCAGCAGAGACAGGGCAAGAAACACCATATATTTT	CASRDRARNTIYF
TRBJ1-5	TRBV4-1	.	15	TRBD1	TGCGCCAGCAGCCAAGACAGGGGGCTAGGTCAGCCCCAGCATTTT	CASSQDRGLGQPQHF
TRBJ1-2	TRBV13	.	15	.	TGTGCCAGCAGCCTTCTCAGAATGCAACAGTTTGGCTACACCTTC	CASSLLRMQQFGYTF
TRBJ1-5	TRBV9	.	14	.	TGTGCCAGCAGCCCGAGGACAGCAGGCGGGCCCCAGCATTTT	CASSPRTAGGPQHF
TRBJ1-1	TRBV6-5	.	15	.	TGTGCCAGTAAAGGGCTGGGACGGGCGGGAGCTGAAGCTTTCTTT	CASKGLGRAGAEAFF
TRBJ2-1	TRBV4-1	.	13	TRBD2	TGCGCCAGCAGCCCCCAGCGGGGAAGTGAGCAGTTCTTC	CASSPQRGSEQFF
TRBJ1-4	TRBV2	.	14	TRBD1	TGTGCCAGCGGCGTGGGACAGGGGAATGAAAAACTGTTTTTT	CASGVGQGNEKLFF
TRBJ2-7	TRBV7-9	.	13	.	TGTGCCAGCAGCTTAGGGAGGTCCTACGAGCAGTACTTC	CASSLGRSYEQYF
TRBJ2-6	TRBV27	.	16	.	TGTGCCAGCAGCTTTCTCACAGGGTCTGGGGCCAACGTCCTGACTTTC	CASSFLTGSGANVLTF
TRBJ1-1	TRBV9	.	16	TRBD1	TGTGCCAGCGCACGGCAGGGGGCTTCCGAGTGGGCTGAAGCTTTCTTT	CASARQGASEWAEAFF
TRBJ2-1	TRBV7-6	.	17	.	TGTGCCAGCAGCTTAGACATCGATGGGGGGATCTACAATGAGCAGTTCTTC	CASSLDIDGGIYNEQFF
TRBJ1-6	TRBV9	.	15	TRBD1	TGTGCCAGCAGCGCTTCCGGGACAGGGGCTTCACCCCTCCACTTT	CASSASGTGASPLHF
TRBJ2-1	TRBV30	.	16	TRBD2	TGTGCCTGGAGTCTACGGGGTAGCGGGGGGGCTCGTGAGCAGTTCTTC	CAWSLRGSGGAREQFF
TRBJ1-5	TRBV6-5	once	14	TRBD1	TGTGCCAGCAGACCAGACAGGGGCAATCAGCCCCAGCATTTT	CASRPDRGNQPQHF
TRBJ2-1	TRBV11-2	.	15	TRBD2	TGTGCCAGCAGCTACCAAGCGGGAACCTACAATGAGCAGTTCTTC	CASSYQAGTYNEQFF
TRBJ2-5	TRBV28	.	15	.	TGTGCCACCGCGATACGGACAGTTTCTAAAGAGACCCAGTACTTC	CATAIRTVSKETQYF